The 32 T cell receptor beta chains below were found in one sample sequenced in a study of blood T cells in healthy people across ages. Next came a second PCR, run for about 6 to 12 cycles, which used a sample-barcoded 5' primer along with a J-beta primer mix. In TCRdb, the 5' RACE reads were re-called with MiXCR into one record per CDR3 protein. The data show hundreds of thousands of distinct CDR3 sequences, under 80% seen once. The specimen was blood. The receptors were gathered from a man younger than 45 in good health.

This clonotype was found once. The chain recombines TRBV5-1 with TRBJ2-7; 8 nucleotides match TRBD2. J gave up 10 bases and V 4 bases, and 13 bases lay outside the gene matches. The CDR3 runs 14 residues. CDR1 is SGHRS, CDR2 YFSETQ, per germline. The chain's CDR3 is CASSGTSGPEAQYF. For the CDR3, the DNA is TGCGCCAGCAGCGGTACTAGCGGCCCAGAGGCCCAGTACTTC.

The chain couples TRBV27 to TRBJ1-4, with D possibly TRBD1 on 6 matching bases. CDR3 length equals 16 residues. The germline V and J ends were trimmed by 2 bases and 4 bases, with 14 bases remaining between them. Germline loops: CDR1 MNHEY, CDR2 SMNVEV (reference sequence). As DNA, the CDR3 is TGTGCCAGCAGTTTAAGGGGGGACCGCTATAATGAAAAACTGTTTTTT. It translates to CASSLRGDRYNEKLFF.

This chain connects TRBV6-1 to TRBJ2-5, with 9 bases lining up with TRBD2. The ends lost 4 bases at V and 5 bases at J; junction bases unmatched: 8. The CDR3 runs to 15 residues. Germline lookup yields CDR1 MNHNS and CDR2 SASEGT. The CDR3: CASSGSSGVIETQYF. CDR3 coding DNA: TGTGCCAGCAGTGGTTCTAGCGGGGTAATCGAGACCCAGTACTTC.

CDR3 residues: CASSLALLGYTQYF. The CDR3 DNA reads TGTGCCAGCAGCCTGGCCCTCCTCGGGTATACGCAGTATTTT. The V gene is TRBV3-1, the J gene TRBJ2-3; unclear D gene. Trimming cost V 4 bases and J 7 bases, with 15 bases left between them. The CDR3 is 14 residues long. Germline V gene sequence: CDR1 LGHDT, CDR2 YNNKEL (reference sequence).

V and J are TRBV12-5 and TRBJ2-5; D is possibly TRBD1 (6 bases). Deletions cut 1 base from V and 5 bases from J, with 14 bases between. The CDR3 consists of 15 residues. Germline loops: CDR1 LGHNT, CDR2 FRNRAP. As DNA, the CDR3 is TGTGCTAGTGGTTTGGGGACAGATACCATCGAGACCCAGTACTTC. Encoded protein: CASGLGTDTIETQYF.

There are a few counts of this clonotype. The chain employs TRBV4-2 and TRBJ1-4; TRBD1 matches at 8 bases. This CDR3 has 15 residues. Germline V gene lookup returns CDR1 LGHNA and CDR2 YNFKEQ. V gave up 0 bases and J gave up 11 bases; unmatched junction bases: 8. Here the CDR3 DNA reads TGTGCCAGCAGCCAAGAGGGACAGGATGGCGCGAAACTGTTTTTT. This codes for CASSQEGQDGAKLFF.

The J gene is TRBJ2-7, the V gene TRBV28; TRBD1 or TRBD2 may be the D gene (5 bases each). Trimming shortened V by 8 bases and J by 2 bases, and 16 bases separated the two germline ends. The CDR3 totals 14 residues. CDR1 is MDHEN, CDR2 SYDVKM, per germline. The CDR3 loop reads CASGESRDAYEQYF. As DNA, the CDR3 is TGTGCCAGCGGAGAGTCCAGGGACGCCTACGAGCAGTACTTC.

CDR3 nucleotide sequence: TGTGCCAGCAGCTATCACGAGATCCCATACGAGCAGTACTTC. Its protein is CASSYHEIPYEQYF. The V and J genes are TRBV7-9 and TRBJ2-5; D is undetermined. TRBJ2-7 matches the DNA end more closely, so the J call is doubtful. Germline CDR1 is SEHNR and CDR2 is FQNEAQ (reference sequence). The CDR3 is 14 amino acids.

In nucleotides, the CDR3 is TGTGCCAGCAGCTACCAAATCGGGGAGACCCAGTACTTC. Translating it yields CASSYQIGETQYF. The chain has TRBV11-3 and TRBJ2-4; the D is unclear. The DNA end is a closer match to TRBJ2-5, so the J assignment may be wrong. The CDR3 is 13 amino acids. Per germline, CDR1 SGHNT and CDR2 YENEEA.

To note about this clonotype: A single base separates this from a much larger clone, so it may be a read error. CDR3 nucleotides: TGTGCCAGCAGTGGGACAGTGGGCAATCAGCCCCAGCATTTT. It codes for CASSGTVGNQPQHF. The chain uses TRBV2 and TRBJ1-5; D might be TRBD1 (6 bases). This CDR3 is 14 amino acids long. Trimming cost V 4 bases and J 2 bases, with 9 bases left between them. Germline loops: CDR1 SNHLY, CDR2 FYNNEI.

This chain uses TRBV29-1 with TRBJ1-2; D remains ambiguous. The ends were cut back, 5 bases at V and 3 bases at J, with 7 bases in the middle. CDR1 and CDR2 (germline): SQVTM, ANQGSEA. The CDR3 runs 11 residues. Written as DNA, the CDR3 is TGCAGCGTTCTGGCAGACTATGGCTACACCTTC. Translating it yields CSVLADYGYTF.

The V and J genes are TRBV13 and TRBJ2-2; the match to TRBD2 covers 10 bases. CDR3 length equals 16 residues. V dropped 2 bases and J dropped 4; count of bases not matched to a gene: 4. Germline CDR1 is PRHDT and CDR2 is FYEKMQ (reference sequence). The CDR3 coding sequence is TGTGCCAGCAGCTTACTTTCTAGCGGGGGCACCGGGGAGCTGTTTTTT. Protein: CASSLLSSGGTGELFF.

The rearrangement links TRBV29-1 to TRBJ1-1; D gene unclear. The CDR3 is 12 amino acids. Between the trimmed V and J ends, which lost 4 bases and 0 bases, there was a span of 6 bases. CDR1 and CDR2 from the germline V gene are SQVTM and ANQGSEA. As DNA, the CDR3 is TGCAGCGTTGGCCTGGTGAACACTGAAGCTTTCTTT. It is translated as CSVGLVNTEAFF.

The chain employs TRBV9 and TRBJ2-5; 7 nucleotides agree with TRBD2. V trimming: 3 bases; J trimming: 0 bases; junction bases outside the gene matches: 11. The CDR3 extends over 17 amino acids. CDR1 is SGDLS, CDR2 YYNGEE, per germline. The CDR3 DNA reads TGTGCCAGCAGCGCCGCTTGGCGAGCGGGGCACCAAGAGACCCAGTACTTC. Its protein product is CASSAAWRAGHQETQYF.

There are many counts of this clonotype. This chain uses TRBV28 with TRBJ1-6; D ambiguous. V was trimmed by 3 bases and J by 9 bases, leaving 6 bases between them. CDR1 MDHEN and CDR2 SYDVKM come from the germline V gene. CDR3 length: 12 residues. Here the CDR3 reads CASSFEGSPLHF. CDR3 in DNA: TGTGCCAGCAGTTTCGAGGGTTCACCCCTCCACTTT.

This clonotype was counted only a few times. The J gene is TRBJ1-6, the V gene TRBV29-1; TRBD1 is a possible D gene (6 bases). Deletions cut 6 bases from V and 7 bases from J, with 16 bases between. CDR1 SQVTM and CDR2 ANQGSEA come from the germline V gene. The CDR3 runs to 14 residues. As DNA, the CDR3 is TGCAGCGTCCTCCTCGAGGGGGGCAATTCACCCCTCCACTTT. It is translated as CSVLLEGGNSPLHF.

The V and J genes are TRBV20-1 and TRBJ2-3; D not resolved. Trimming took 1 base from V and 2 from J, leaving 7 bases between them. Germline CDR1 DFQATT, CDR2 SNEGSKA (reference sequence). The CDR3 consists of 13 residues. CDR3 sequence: CSARVQTTDTQYF. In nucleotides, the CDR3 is TGCAGTGCTAGAGTCCAGACCACAGATACGCAGTATTTT.

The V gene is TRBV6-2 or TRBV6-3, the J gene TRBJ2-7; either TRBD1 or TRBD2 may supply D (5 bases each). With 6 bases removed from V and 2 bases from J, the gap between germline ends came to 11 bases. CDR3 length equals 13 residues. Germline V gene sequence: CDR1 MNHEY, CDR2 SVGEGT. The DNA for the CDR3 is TGTGCCAGCAGCACAATGGGACCCTACGAGCAGTACTTC. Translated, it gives CASSTMGPYEQYF.

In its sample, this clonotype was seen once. The CDR3 DNA sequence: TGTGCCAGCAGGGCCCGATTAACCTACGAGCAGTACTTC. It is translated as CASRARLTYEQYF. The chain combines TRBV12-3 or TRBV12-4 with TRBJ2-4; D is undetermined. The last part of the DNA fits TRBJ2-7 better; the J call may be wrong. The CDR3 has 13 amino acids.

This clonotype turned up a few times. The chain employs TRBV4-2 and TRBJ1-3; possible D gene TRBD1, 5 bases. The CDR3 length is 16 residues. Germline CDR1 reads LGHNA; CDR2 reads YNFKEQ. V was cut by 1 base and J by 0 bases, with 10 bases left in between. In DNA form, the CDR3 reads TGTGCCAGCAGCCAAGGGATGGGGGACTCTGGAAACACCATATATTTT. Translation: CASSQGMGDSGNTIYF.

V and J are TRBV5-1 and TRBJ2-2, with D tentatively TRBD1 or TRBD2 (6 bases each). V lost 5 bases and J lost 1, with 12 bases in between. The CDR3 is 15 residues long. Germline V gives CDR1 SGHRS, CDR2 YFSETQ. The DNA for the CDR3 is TGCGCCAGCAGTAGGGGGGCCTTGAACACCGGGGAGCTGTTTTTT. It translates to CASSRGALNTGELFF.

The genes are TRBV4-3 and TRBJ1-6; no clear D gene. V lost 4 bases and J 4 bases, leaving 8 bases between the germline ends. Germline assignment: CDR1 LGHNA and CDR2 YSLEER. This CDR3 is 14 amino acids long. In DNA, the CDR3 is TGCGCCAGCAGCCGGGAGGGTTATAATTCACCCCTCCACTTT. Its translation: CASSREGYNSPLHF.

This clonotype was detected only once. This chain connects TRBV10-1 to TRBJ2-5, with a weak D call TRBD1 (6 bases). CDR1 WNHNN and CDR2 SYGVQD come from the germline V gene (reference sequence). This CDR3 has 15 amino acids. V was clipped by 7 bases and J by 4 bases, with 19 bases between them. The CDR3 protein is CASKNSGRGPETQYF. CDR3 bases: TGCGCCAGCAAGAACTCCGGCAGGGGCCCAGAGACCCAGTACTTC.

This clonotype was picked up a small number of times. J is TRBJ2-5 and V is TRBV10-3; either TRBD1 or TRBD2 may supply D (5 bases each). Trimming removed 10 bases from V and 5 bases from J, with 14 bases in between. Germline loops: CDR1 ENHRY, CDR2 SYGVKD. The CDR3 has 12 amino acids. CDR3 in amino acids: CATQSGAETQYF. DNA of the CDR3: TGTGCCACCCAGTCCGGGGCGGAGACCCAGTACTTC.

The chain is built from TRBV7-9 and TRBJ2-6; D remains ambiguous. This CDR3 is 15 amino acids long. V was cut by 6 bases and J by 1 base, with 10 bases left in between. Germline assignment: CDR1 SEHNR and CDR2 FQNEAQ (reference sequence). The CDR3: CASRNNVSGANVLTF. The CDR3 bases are TGTGCCAGCAGAAACAACGTGTCTGGGGCCAACGTCCTGACTTTC.

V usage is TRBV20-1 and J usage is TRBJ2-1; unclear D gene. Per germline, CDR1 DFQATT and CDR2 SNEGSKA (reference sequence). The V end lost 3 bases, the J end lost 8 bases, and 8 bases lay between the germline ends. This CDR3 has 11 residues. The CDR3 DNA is TGCAGTGCTAGTAGCTTCGATGAGCAGTTCTTC. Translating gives CSASSFDEQFF.

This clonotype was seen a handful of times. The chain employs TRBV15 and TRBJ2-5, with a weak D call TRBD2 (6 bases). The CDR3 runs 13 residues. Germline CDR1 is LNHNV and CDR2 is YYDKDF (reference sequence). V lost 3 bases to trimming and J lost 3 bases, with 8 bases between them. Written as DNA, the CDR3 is TGTGCCACCAGCAGCGCGGGGAAAGAGACCCAGTACTTC. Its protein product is CATSSAGKETQYF.

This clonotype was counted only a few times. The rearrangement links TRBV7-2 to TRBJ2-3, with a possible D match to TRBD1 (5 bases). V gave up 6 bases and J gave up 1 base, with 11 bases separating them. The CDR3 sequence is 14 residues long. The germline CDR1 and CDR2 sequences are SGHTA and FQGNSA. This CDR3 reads CASRATGGTDTQYF. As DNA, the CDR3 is TGTGCCAGCAGAGCTACAGGAGGCACAGATACGCAGTATTTT.

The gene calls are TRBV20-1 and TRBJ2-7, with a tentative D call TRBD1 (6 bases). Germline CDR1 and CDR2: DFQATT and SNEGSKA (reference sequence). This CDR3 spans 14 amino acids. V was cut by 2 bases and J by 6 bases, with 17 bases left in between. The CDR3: CSARSGHRKGEQYF. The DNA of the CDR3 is TGCAGTGCTAGATCGGGACACAGGAAGGGCGAGCAGTACTTC.

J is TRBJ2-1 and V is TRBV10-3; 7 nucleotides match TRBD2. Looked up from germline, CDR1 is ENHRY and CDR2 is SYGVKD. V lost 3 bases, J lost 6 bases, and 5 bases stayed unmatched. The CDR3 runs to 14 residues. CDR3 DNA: TGTGCCATCAGTGACGCGACTAGCTCCAATGAGCAGTTCTTC. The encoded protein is CAISDATSSNEQFF.

CDR3 coding DNA: TGTGCCAGCAGCACGGCCAAACAAAATGAGCAGTTCTTC. Its translation is CASSTAKQNEQFF. The rearrangement links TRBV12-3 or TRBV12-4 to TRBJ2-1; D unclear. CDR3 length: 13 amino acids. V was pared by 6 bases and J by 7 bases, with 13 bases between.

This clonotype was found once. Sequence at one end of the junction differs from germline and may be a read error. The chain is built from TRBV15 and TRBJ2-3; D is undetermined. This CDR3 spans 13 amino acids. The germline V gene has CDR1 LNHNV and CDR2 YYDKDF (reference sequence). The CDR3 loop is CATSKPSTDTLYF. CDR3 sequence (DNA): TGTGCCACCAGCAAACCCTCCACAGATACGCTGTATTTT.